This T cell receptor beta chain was recovered during a study of vaccination and CD4 T cells after COVID-19. This CDR3 has 12 amino acids. With 7 bases removed from V and 9 bases from J, the gap between germline ends came to 13 bases. Sequenced with the Oncomine TCR Beta short-read assay was DNA taken from cultured CD4+ T cells. Each CDR3 protein is one row after TCRdb ran MiXCR on the PCR reads. The sample shows roughly 12,000 distinct CDR3 sequences, 60% of them seen only once. As to this clonotype: Its antigen is not known.

Treatment in this sample: approximately nine-day PBMC culture with coronavirus spike peptide pools or control peptides (ViraFEST assay). The chain uses TRBV12-3 or TRBV12-4 and TRBJ1-5; tentative D call: TRBD1 (6 bases). The receptor was isolated from a human donor who had recovered from COVID-19. The sample was CD4+ T cells from blood, cultured in vitro, taken before SARS-CoV-2 vaccination. The CDR3: CASTRGGTPQHF. The CDR3 DNA is TGTGCCAGCACCCGCGGGGGCACGCCCCAGCATTTT.